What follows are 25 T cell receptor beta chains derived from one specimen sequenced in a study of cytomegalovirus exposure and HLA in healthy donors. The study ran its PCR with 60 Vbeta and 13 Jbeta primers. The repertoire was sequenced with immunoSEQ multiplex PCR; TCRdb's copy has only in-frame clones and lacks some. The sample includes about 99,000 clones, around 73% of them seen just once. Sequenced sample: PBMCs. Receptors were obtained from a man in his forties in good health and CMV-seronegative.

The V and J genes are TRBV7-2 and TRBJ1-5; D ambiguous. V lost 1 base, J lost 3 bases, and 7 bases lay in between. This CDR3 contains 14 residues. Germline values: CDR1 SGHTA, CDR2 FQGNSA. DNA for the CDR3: TGTGCCAGCAGCTTAGACGGTATCAATCAGCCCCAGCATTTT. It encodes CASSLDGINQPQHF.

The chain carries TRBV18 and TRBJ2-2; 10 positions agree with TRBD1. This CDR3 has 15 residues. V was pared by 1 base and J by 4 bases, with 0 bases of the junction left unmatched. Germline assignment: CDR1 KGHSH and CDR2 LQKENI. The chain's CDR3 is CASSPRTGGTGELFF. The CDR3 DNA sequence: TGTGCCAGCTCACCACGGACAGGGGGCACCGGGGAGCTGTTTTTT. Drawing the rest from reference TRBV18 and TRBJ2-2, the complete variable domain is NAGVMQNPRHLVRRRGQEARLRCSPMKGHSHVYWYRQLPEEGLKFMVYLQKENIIDESGMPKERFSAEFPKEGPSILRIQQVVRGDSAAYFCASSPRTGGTGELFFGEGSRLTVL.

The CDR3 DNA sequence: TGTGCCAGCAGCCTTTGGACTAGCGGGAGAACCTACGAGCAGTACTTC. Translation: CASSLWTSGRTYEQYF. This chain joins TRBV7-9 and TRBJ2-7, with 13 bases fitting TRBD2. The CDR3 is made up of 16 amino acids. Losses at the gene ends were 5 bases for V and 2 bases for J; bases not matched to a gene: 6. CDR1 and CDR2 (germline): SEHNR, FQNEAQ (reference sequence).

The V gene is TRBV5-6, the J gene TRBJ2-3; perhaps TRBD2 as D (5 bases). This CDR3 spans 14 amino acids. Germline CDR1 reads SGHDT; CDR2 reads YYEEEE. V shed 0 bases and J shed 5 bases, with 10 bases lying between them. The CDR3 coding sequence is TGTGCCAGCAGCTTGGGGCGGGTTGTAGATACGCAGTATTTT. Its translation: CASSLGRVVDTQYF. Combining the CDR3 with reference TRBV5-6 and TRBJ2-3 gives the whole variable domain DAGVTQSPTHLIKTRGQQVTLRCSPKSGHDTVSWYQQALGQGPQFIFQYYEEEERQRGNFPDRFSGHQFPNYSSELNVNALLLGDSALYLCASSLGRVVDTQYFGPGTRLTVL.

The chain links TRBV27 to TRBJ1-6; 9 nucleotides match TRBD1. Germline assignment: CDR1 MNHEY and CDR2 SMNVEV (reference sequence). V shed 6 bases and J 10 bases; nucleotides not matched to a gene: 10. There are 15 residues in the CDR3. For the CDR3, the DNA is TGTGCCAGCAGCTTGGGACAGGGCGATCTCTCACCCCTCCACTTT. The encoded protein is CASSLGQGDLSPLHF.

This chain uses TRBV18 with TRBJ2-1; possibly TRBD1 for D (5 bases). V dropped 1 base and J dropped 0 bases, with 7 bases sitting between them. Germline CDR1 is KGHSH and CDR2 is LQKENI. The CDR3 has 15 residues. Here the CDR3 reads CASSPLQGSYNEQFF. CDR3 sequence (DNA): TGTGCCAGCTCACCACTCCAGGGCTCCTACAATGAGCAGTTCTTC.

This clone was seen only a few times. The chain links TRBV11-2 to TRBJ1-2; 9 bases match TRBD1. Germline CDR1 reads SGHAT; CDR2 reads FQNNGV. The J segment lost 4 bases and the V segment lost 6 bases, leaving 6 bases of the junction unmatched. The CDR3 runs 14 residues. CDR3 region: CASSRGQGSYGYTF. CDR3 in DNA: TGTGCCAGCAGTCGGGGACAGGGCTCCTATGGCTACACCTTC.

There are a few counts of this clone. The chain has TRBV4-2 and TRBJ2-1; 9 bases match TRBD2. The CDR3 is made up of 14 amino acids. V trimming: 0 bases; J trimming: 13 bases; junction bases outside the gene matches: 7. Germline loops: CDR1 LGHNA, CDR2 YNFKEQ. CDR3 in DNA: TGTGCCAGCAGCCAAGATAAGAGCGGGGGGAATCAGTTCTTC. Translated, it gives CASSQDKSGGNQFF.

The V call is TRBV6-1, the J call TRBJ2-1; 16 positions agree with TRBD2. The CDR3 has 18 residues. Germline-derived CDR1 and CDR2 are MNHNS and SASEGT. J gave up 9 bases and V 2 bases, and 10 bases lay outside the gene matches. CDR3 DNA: TGTGCCAGCAGTGAATATGGGACTAGCGGGGGGGTTTATGTTGAGCAGTTCTTC. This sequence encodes CASSEYGTSGGVYVEQFF.

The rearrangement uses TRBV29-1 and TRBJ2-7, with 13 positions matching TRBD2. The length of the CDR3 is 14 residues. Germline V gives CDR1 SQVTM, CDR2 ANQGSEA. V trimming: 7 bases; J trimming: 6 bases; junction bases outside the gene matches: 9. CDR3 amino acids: CSAGGLAGAGEQYF. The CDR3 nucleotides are TGCAGCGCCGGAGGACTAGCGGGAGCTGGCGAGCAGTACTTC.

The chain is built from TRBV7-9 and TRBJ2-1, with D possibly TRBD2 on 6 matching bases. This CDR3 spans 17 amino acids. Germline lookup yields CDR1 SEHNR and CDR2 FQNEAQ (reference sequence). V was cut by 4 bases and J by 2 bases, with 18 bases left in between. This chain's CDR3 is CASSSTPGAQTYNEQFF. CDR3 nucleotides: TGTGCCAGCAGCTCCACCCCGGGAGCCCAAACCTACAATGAGCAGTTCTTC. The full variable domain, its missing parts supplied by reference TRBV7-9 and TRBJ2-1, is DTGVSQNPRHKITKRGQNVTFRCDPISEHNRLYWYRQTLGQGPEFLTYFQNEAQLEKSRLLSDRFSAERPKGSFSTLEIQRTEQGDSAMYLCASSSTPGAQTYNEQFFGPGTRLTVL.

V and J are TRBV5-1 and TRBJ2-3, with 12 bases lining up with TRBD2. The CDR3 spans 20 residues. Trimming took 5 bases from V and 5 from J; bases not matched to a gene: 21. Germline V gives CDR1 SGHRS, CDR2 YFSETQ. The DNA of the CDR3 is TGCGCCAGCAGACCTCCGGACAGAGGGGCTAGCGGGGGGGCACGAGATACGCAGTATTTT. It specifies CASRPPDRGASGGARDTQYF.

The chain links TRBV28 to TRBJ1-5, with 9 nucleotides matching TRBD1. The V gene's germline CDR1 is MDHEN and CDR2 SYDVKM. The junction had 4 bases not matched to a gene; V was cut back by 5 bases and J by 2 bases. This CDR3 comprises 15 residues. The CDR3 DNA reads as TGTGCCAGCAGTCCTACAGGGGGCGGCAATCAGCCCCAGCATTTT. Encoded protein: CASSPTGGGNQPQHF. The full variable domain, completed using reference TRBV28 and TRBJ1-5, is DVKVTQSSRYLVKRTGEKVFLECVQDMDHENMFWYRQDPGLGLRLIYFSYDVKMKEKGDIPEGYSVSREKKERFSLILESASTNQTSMYLCASSPTGGGNQPQHFGDGTRLSIL.

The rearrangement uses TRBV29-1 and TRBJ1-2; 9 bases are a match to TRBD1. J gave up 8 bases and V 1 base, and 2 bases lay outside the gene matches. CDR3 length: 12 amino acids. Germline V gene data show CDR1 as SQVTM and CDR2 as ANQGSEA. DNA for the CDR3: TGCAGCGTTGAAGGGACAGGGGTCGGCTACACCTTC. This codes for CSVEGTGVGYTF.

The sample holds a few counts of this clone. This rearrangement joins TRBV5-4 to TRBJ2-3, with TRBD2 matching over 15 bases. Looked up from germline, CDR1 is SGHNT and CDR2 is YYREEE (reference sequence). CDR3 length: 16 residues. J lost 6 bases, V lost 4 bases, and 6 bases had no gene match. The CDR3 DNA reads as TGTGCCAGCAGCAAGGGACTAGCGGGGGGTACGGATACGCAGTATTTT. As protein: CASSKGLAGGTDTQYF.

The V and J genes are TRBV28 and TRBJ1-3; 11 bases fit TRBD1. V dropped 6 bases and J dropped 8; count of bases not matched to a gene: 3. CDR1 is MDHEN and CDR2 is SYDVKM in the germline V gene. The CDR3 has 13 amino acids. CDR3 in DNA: TGTGCCAGCAGGGGACAGGGGGTCGACACCATATATTTT. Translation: CASRGQGVDTIYF.

The CDR3 sequence: CASRDRVANYGYTF. CDR3 DNA: TGTGCCAGCAGGGACAGGGTAGCTAACTATGGCTACACCTTC. The chain recombines TRBV6-1 with TRBJ1-2, with 8 bases that match TRBD1. The germline V gene has CDR1 MNHNS and CDR2 SASEGT. The ends lost 6 bases at V and 0 bases at J; junction bases unmatched: 3. The CDR3 loop spans 14 amino acids.

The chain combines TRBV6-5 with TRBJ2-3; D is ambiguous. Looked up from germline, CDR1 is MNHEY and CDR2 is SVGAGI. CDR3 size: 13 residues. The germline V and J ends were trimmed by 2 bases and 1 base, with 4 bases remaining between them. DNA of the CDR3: TGTGCCAGCAGTTACGGAGGCACAGATACGCAGTATTTT. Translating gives CASSYGGTDTQYF.

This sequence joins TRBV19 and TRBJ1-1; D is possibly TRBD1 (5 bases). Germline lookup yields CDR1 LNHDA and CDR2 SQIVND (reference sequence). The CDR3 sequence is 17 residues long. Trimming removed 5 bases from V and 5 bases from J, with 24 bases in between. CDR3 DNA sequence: TGTGCCAGTAGTTCGCTCCCCCCTCGGGGGTCGAAAACTGAAGCTTTCTTT. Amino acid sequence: CASSSLPPRGSKTEAFF.

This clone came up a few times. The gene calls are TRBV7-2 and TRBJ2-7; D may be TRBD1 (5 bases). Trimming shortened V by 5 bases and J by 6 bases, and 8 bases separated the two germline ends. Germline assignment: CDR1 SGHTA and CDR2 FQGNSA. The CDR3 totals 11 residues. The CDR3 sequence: CASSQGGEQYF. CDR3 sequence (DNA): TGTGCCAGCAGCCAGGGTGGCGAGCAGTACTTC.

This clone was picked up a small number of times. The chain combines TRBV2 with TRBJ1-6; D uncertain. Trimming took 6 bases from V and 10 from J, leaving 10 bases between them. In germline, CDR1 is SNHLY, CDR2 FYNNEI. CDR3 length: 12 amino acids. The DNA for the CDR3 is TGTGCCAGCAGGGGATCGGGATCACCCCTCCACTTT. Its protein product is CASRGSGSPLHF.

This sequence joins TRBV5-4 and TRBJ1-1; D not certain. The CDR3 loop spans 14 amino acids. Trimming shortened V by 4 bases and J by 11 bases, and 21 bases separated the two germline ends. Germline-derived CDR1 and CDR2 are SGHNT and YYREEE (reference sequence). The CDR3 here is CASSGRARTRPAFF. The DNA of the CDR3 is TGTGCCAGCAGCGGGCGAGCTCGAACCCGCCCGGCTTTCTTT.

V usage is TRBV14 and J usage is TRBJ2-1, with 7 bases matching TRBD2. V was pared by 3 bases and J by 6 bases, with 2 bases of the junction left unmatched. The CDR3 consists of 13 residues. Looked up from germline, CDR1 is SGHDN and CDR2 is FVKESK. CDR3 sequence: CASSHGGVNEQFF. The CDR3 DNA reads TGTGCCAGCAGCCATGGGGGGGTCAATGAGCAGTTCTTC.

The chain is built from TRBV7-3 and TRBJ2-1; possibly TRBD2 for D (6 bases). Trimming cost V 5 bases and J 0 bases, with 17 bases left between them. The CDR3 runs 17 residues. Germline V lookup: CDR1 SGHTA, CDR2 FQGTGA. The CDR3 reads CASSPNRRGSSYNEQFF. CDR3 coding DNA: TGTGCCAGCAGCCCCAATCGGAGGGGTAGCTCCTACAATGAGCAGTTCTTC.

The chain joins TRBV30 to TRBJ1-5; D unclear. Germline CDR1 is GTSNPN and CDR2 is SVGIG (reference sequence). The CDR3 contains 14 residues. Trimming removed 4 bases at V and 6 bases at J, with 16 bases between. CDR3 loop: CAWTVGGLGQPQHF. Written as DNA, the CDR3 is TGTGCCTGGACCGTGGGAGGGCTGGGTCAGCCCCAGCATTTT.